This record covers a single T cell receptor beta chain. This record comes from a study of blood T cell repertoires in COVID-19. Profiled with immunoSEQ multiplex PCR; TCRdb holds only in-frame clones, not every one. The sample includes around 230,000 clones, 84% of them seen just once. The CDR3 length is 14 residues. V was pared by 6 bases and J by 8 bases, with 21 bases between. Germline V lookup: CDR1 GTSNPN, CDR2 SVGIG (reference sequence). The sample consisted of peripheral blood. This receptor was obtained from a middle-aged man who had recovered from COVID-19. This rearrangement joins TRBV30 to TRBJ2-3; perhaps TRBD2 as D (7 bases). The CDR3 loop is CACRWGGGRGTQYF. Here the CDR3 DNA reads TGTGCCTGTAGATGGGGCGGGGGCCGGGGTACGCAGTATTTT.